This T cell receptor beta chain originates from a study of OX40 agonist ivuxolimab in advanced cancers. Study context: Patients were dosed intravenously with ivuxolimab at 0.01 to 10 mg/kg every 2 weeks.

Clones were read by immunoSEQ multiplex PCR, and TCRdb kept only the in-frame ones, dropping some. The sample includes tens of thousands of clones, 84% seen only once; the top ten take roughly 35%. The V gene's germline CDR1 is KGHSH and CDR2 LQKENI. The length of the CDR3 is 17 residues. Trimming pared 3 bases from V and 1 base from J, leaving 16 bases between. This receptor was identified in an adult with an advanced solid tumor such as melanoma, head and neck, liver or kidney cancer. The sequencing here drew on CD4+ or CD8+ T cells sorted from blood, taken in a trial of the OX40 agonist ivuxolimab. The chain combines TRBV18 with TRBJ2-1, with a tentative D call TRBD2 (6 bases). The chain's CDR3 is CASSPPTLATSYNEQFF. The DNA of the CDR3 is TGTGCCAGCTCACCCCCCACCCTAGCGACATCCTACAATGAGCAGTTCTTC.